The 31 T cell receptor beta chains below come from one sample, sequenced in a study of blood T cell repertoires in COVID-19. This table comes from immunoSEQ multiplex PCR, and its TCRdb copy is limited to in-frame clones, with some not included. The table has under 150,000 clones, around four fifths seen once. The source material was PBMCs or T cells enriched from blood (not recorded which). Receptor source: a man younger than 45 who had recovered from COVID-19.

The chain joins TRBV5-4 to TRBJ2-3; 13 bases line up with TRBD2. CDR1 is SGHNT and CDR2 is YYREEE in the germline V gene (reference sequence). The CDR3 runs to 16 residues. The trim removed 4 bases at V and 4 bases at J, leaving 6 bases unmatched. CDR3 in amino acids: CASSRTSGGLPDTQYF. CDR3 nucleotide sequence: TGTGCCAGCAGCCGGACTAGCGGGGGTCTCCCAGATACGCAGTATTTT.

This clone turned up a few times. The gene calls are TRBV5-1 and TRBJ1-6; D remains ambiguous. Germline-derived CDR1 and CDR2 are SGHRS and YFSETQ. The V end was cut by 0 bases, the J end by 7 bases, with 8 bases between. The CDR3 length is 14 residues. The CDR3 sequence: CASSLGYENSPLHF. CDR3 sequence (DNA): TGCGCCAGCAGCTTGGGTTACGAGAATTCACCCCTCCACTTT. Complete variable domain (other parts from reference TRBV5-1 and TRBJ1-6): KAGVTQTPRYLIKTRGQQVTLSCSPISGHRSVSWYQQTPGQGLQFLFEYFSETQRNKGNFPGRFSGRQFSNSRSEMNVSTLELGDSALYLCASSLGYENSPLHFGNGTRLTVT.

This sequence joins TRBV7-2 and TRBJ2-7, with D possibly being TRBD2 (5 bases). With 1 base removed from V and 3 bases from J, the gap between germline ends came to 10 bases. The CDR3 is 14 residues long. Germline CDR1 is SGHTA and CDR2 is FQGNSA. This CDR3 reads CASSLVWENYEQYF. The CDR3 region has the DNA TGTGCCAGCAGCTTAGTTTGGGAGAACTACGAGCAGTACTTC.

This chain links TRBV5-1 with TRBJ1-6, with TRBD1 identical over 7 bases. CDR1 and CDR2 (germline): SGHRS, YFSETQ. This CDR3 is 15 amino acids long. V lost 4 bases to trimming and J lost 7 bases; unmatched junction nucleotides: 8. CDR3 in amino acids: CASSRTGLSNSPLHF. CDR3 bases: TGCGCCAGCAGCCGGACAGGCCTTAGCAATTCACCCCTCCACTTT.

The chain employs TRBV14 and TRBJ2-7, with D perhaps matching TRBD1 (5 bases). CDR1 and CDR2 (germline): SGHDN, FVKESK. Trimming took off 3 bases at V and 3 bases at J, with 18 bases between the two ends. This CDR3 comprises 16 residues. CDR3 protein: CASSQPARTPFYEQYF. As DNA, the CDR3 is TGTGCCAGCAGCCAGCCAGCTAGGACACCTTTCTACGAGCAGTACTTC.

V and J are TRBV18 and TRBJ1-1; 7 bases match TRBD1. V gave up 6 bases and J gave up 8 bases; unmatched junction bases: 9. CDR1 and CDR2 from the germline V gene are KGHSH and LQKENI. The CDR3 extends over 13 amino acids. The CDR3 spells CASSLRQGTEAFF. The DNA for the CDR3 is TGTGCCAGCTCCCTTAGACAGGGAACCGAAGCTTTCTTT.

This clone showed up just once. The chain uses TRBV6-5 and TRBJ1-1; no reliable D call. The V and J ends lost 0 bases and 4 bases respectively, with 6 bases between them. There are 13 residues in the CDR3. Germline V gene sequence: CDR1 MNHEY, CDR2 SVGAGI. The CDR3: CASSYSRATEAFF. CDR3 coding DNA: TGTGCCAGCAGTTACTCCCGCGCCACTGAAGCTTTCTTT.

This sequence joins TRBV2 and TRBJ1-2, with 7 positions matching TRBD1. Germline V gene data show CDR1 as SNHLY and CDR2 as FYNNEI. This CDR3 is built from 14 residues. With 5 bases clipped from V and 0 bases from J, the junction kept 3 bases outside the gene matches. The CDR3 sequence is CASSRDSSNYGYTF. The DNA of the CDR3 is TGTGCCAGCAGTCGGGACAGCTCTAACTATGGCTACACCTTC.

The chain carries TRBV28 and TRBJ2-7; 7 nucleotides agree with TRBD1. Looked up from germline, CDR1 is MDHEN and CDR2 is SYDVKM. Trimming cost V 8 bases and J 6 bases; bases outside gene matches: 10. The CDR3 is 13 residues long. In nucleotides, the CDR3 is TGTGCCAGCCGAGGGGGCTTCGGGCTCGAGCAGTACTTC. Protein product: CASRGGFGLEQYF.

The rearrangement links TRBV2 to TRBJ1-2, with D perhaps matching TRBD1 (6 bases). Per germline, CDR1 SNHLY and CDR2 FYNNEI. The V and J ends lost 8 bases and 2 bases respectively, with 9 bases between them. The CDR3 is made up of 12 amino acids. CDR3 sequence reads: CASQDRNYGYTF. CDR3 nucleotides: TGTGCCAGCCAGGACAGAAACTATGGCTACACCTTC.

V and J are TRBV27 and TRBJ1-2; perhaps TRBD1 as D (5 bases). This CDR3 has 16 amino acids. Between the trimmed V and J ends, which lost 3 bases and 2 bases, there was a span of 16 bases. Germline V lookup: CDR1 MNHEY, CDR2 SMNVEV (reference sequence). The CDR3 sequence: CASSLLWTPENYGYTF. The DNA of the CDR3 is TGTGCCAGCAGTTTGTTATGGACACCAGAAAACTATGGCTACACCTTC.

V and J are TRBV9 and TRBJ2-5; no clear D gene. V shed 0 bases and J shed 0 bases, with 3 bases lying between them. Germline loops: CDR1 SGDLS, CDR2 YYNGEE. The CDR3 runs to 13 residues. The CDR3 region is CASSVADQETQYF. The CDR3 DNA is TGTGCCAGCAGCGTAGCGGACCAAGAGACCCAGTACTTC. The full variable domain, with the rest looked up from reference TRBV9 and TRBJ2-5, is DSGVTQTPKHLITATGQRVTLRCSPRSGDLSVYWYQQSLDQGLQFLIQYYNGEERAKGNILERFSAQQFPDLHSELNLSSLELGDSALYFCASSVADQETQYFGPGTRLLVL.

The genes are TRBV5-6 and TRBJ2-1; D is possibly TRBD1 (6 bases). With 0 bases removed from V and 9 bases from J, the gap between germline ends came to 13 bases. The CDR3 totals 14 residues. Germline V gives CDR1 SGHDT, CDR2 YYEEEE. This chain's CDR3 is CASSLDRDLTEQFF. The CDR3 DNA follows: TGTGCCAGCAGCTTGGACAGGGATCTTACTGAGCAGTTCTTC.

This chain connects TRBV7-9 to TRBJ1-1; no definite D call. CDR1 is SEHNR, CDR2 FQNEAQ, per germline (reference sequence). V gave up 4 bases and J gave up 6 bases, with 9 bases separating them. This CDR3 has 12 residues. The CDR3 spells CASSSSRAEAFF. CDR3 bases: TGTGCCAGCAGCTCCTCCCGCGCTGAAGCTTTCTTT.

This chain links TRBV5-1 with TRBJ1-2; perhaps TRBD1 as D (5 bases). Germline loops: CDR1 SGHRS, CDR2 YFSETQ. V dropped 4 bases and J dropped 4 bases, with 11 bases sitting between them. CDR3 size: 13 residues. Here the CDR3 DNA reads TGCGCCAGCAGCACAGGATGGGGCTATGGCTACACCTTC. Residues: CASSTGWGYGYTF.

The chain joins TRBV28 to TRBJ1-5; the match to TRBD1 covers 9 bases. V lost 4 bases, J lost 8 bases, and 12 bases stayed unmatched. Germline V CDR1 and CDR2: MDHEN, SYDVKM. The CDR3 is 16 amino acids. This CDR3 reads CASSSKTGTGSEPQHF. The CDR3 coding sequence is TGTGCCAGCAGTTCCAAAACCGGGACAGGGTCGGAGCCCCAGCATTTT.

The chain is built from TRBV7-9 and TRBJ2-6; D is unresolved. This CDR3 region has 15 residues. Germline lookup yields CDR1 SEHNR and CDR2 FQNEAQ (reference sequence). The ends were cut back, 5 bases at V and 0 bases at J, with 8 bases in the middle. The CDR3: CASSQDTSGANVLTF. CDR3 DNA: TGTGCCAGCAGCCAAGACACCTCTGGGGCCAACGTCCTGACTTTC.

The chain recombines TRBV5-6 with TRBJ2-1; possible D gene TRBD1, 6 bases. The CDR3 extends over 16 amino acids. The germline V gene encodes CDR1 SGHDT and CDR2 YYEEEE. With 4 bases removed from V and 8 bases from J, the gap between germline ends came to 22 bases. The CDR3 sequence is CASSVPDRSLHDEQFF. CDR3 DNA: TGTGCCAGCAGCGTCCCGGACAGATCGCTCCATGATGAGCAGTTCTTC. Based on the CDR3 plus reference TRBV5-6 and TRBJ2-1, the full variable domain is DAGVTQSPTHLIKTRGQQVTLRCSPKSGHDTVSWYQQALGQGPQFIFQYYEEEERQRGNFPDRFSGHQFPNYSSELNVNALLLGDSALYLCASSVPDRSLHDEQFFGPGTRLTVL.

The gene calls are TRBV24-1 and TRBJ1-5; 7 positions match TRBD1. CDR1 and CDR2 (germline): KGHDR, SFDVKD. With 5 bases clipped from V and 2 bases from J, the junction kept 2 bases outside the gene matches. The CDR3 runs to 14 residues. The CDR3 protein is CATSGTGGNQPQHF. In DNA, the CDR3 is TGTGCCACCAGTGGGACAGGTGGCAATCAGCCCCAGCATTTT.

V gene TRBV12-3 or TRBV12-4 combines with J gene TRBJ1-1; 8 nucleotides align to TRBD1. V trimming: 10 bases; J trimming: 5 bases; junction bases outside the gene matches: 9. This CDR3 spans 13 amino acids. The CDR3 bases are TGTGCCACTTCCAGGGGGCGAGGGACTGAAGCTTTCTTT. It is translated as CATSRGRGTEAFF.

This chain links TRBV2 with TRBJ2-6; D uncertain. CDR1 is SNHLY and CDR2 is FYNNEI in the germline V gene. The CDR3 has 13 amino acids. Trimming pared 4 bases from V and 4 bases from J, leaving 5 bases between. CDR3 protein: CASSVSGANVLTF. The CDR3 bases are TGTGCCAGCAGTGTTTCGGGGGCCAACGTCCTGACTTTC.

The chain combines TRBV24-1 with TRBJ2-5, with a possible D match to TRBD2 (5 bases). The ends were cut back, 4 bases at V and 2 bases at J, with 13 bases in the middle. CDR1 KGHDR and CDR2 SFDVKD come from the germline V gene. The CDR3 runs to 15 residues. The CDR3: CATSDPSQTQETQYF. CDR3 DNA sequence: TGTGCCACCAGTGACCCTAGCCAGACTCAAGAGACCCAGTACTTC.

The V call is TRBV7-9, the J call TRBJ1-2, with 8 bases lining up with TRBD1. Per the germline V gene, CDR1 is SEHNR and CDR2 is FQNEAQ (reference sequence). V lost 6 bases and J lost 8; bases outside the gene matches: 14. The CDR3 extends over 15 amino acids. CDR3 in amino acids: CASSPSPGQERGYTF. In nucleotides, the CDR3 is TGTGCCAGCAGTCCTTCTCCGGGACAGGAGCGGGGCTACACCTTC.

This chain connects TRBV12-3 or TRBV12-4 to TRBJ1-6; 7 bases align to TRBD1. The CDR3 extends over 13 amino acids. The junction had 3 bases not matched to a gene; V was cut back by 6 bases and J by 7 bases. The CDR3 DNA follows: TGTGCCAGCAGCCTGACAGGGAATTCACCCCTCCACTTT. Its translation is CASSLTGNSPLHF.

The genes are TRBV2 and TRBJ2-5; 8 bases line up with TRBD2. This CDR3 is built from 14 residues. Germline V gene lookup returns CDR1 SNHLY and CDR2 FYNNEI. With 6 bases clipped from V and 6 bases from J, the junction kept 9 bases outside the gene matches. This chain's CDR3 is CASRTGGATKTQYF. For the CDR3, the DNA is TGTGCCAGCAGAACCGGGGGGGCCACAAAGACCCAGTACTTC.

The J gene is TRBJ2-1, the V gene TRBV3-1 (or the pseudogene TRBV3-2); 9 bases fit TRBD1. CDR3 length: 14 amino acids. Germline V gene lookup returns CDR1 LGHDT and CDR2 YNNKEL (reference sequence). V trimming: 5 bases; J trimming: 5 bases; junction bases outside the gene matches: 4. The CDR3 bases are TGTGCCAGCAGCACGGGACAGGGACACAATGAGCAGTTCTTC. It codes for CASSTGQGHNEQFF.

The gene calls are TRBV30 and TRBJ2-5; D is perhaps TRBD2 (5 bases). The V end lost 3 bases, the J end lost 5 bases, and 10 bases lay between the germline ends. The germline gives CDR1 GTSNPN, CDR2 SVGIG (reference sequence). The CDR3 covers 12 residues. CDR3 sequence: CAWRGSGETQYF. The CDR3 region has the DNA TGTGCCTGGAGGGGGAGTGGGGAGACCCAGTACTTC.

This clone was picked up many times. V usage is TRBV5-1 and J usage is TRBJ2-5; TRBD1 agrees at 7 bases. Germline V lookup: CDR1 SGHRS, CDR2 YFSETQ. Trimming took 4 bases from V and 4 from J; bases not matched to a gene: 4. CDR3 size: 13 residues. The CDR3 DNA reads as TGCGCCAGCAGCCCAGGGACAGCAGAGACCCAGTACTTC. Translating it yields CASSPGTAETQYF.

The rearrangement joins TRBV12-5 to TRBJ1-4; D gene unclear. CDR1 and CDR2 (germline): LGHNT, FRNRAP. The CDR3 sequence is 15 residues long. Trimming removed 9 bases at V and 0 bases at J, with 14 bases between. In DNA form, the CDR3 reads TGTGCTAGGGACCCCGGGGTTGCAACTAATGAAAAACTGTTTTTT. Its translation: CARDPGVATNEKLFF.

The CDR3 protein is CASSEGLKQNQPQHF. As DNA, the CDR3 is TGTGCCAGCAGTGAAGGCCTCAAACAAAATCAGCCCCAGCATTTT. The chain carries TRBV6-1 and TRBJ1-5; D remains unclear. From germline, CDR1 is MNHNS and CDR2 SASEGT. Trimming pared 1 base from V and 4 bases from J, leaving 11 bases between. This CDR3 has 15 amino acids.

CDR3 bases: TGTGCCAGCAGTTTCACACAGGGTGGCTACACCTTC. Translated: CASSFTQGGYTF. The chain is built from TRBV6-6 and TRBJ1-2; a weak D match, TRBD1 (6 bases). The CDR3 loop spans 12 amino acids. Germline CDR1 reads MNHNY; CDR2 reads SVGAGI (reference sequence). V gave up 4 bases and J gave up 7 bases, with 10 bases separating them.